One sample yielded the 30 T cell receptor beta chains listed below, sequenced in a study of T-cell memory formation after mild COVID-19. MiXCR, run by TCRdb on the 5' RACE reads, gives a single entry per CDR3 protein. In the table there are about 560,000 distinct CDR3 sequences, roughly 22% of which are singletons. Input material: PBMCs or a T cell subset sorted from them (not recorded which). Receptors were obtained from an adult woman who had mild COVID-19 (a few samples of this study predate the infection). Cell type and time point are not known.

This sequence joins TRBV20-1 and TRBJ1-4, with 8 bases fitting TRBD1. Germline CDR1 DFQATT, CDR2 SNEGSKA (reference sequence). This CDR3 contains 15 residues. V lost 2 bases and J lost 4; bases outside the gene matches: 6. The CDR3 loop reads CSARPGTGINEKLFF. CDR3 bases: TGCAGTGCTAGACCGGGGACAGGTATTAATGAAAAACTGTTTTTT.

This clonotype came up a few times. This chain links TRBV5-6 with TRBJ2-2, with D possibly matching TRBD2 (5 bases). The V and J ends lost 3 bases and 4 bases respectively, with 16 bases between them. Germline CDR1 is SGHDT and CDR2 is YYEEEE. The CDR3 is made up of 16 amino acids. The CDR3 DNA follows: TGTGCCAGCAGCTCTCGTGGAGCGGCCTTCACCGGGGAGCTGTTTTTT. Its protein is CASSSRGAAFTGELFF.

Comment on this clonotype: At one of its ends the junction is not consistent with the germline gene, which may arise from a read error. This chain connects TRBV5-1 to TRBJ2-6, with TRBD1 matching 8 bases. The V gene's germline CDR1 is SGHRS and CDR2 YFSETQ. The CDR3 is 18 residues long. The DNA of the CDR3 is TGCGCCAGCAGCTATGCGAGGACAGGGTACTCTGGGGCCAACGTCATGACTTTC. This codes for CASSYARTGYSGANVMTF.

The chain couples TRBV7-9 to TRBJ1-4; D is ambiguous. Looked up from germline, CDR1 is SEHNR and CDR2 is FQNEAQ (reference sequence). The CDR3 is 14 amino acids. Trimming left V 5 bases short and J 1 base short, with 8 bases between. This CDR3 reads CASSQSRTNEKLFF. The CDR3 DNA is TGTGCCAGCAGCCAGTCCCGAACTAATGAAAAACTGTTTTTT.

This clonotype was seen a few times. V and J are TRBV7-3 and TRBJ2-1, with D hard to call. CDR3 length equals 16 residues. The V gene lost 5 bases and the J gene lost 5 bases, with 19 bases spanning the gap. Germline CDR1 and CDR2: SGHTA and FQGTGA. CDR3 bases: TGTGCCAGCAGCCCCAAATCACGGGTCCTCGACAATGAGCAGTTCTTC. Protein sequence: CASSPKSRVLDNEQFF.

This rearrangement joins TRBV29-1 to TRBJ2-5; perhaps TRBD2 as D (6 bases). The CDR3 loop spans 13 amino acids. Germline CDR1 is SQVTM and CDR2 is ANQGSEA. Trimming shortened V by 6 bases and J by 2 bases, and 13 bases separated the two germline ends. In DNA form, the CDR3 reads TGCAGCGTCCAAAGGAGGGATCAAGAGACCCAGTACTTC. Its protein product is CSVQRRDQETQYF.

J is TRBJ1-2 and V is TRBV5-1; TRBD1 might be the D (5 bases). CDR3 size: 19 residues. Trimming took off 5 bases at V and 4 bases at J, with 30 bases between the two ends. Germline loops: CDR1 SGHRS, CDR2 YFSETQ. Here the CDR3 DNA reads TGCGCCAGCAGTGGGTCGACAGAGACTAAAGGTACCGGCTTCTATGGCTACACCTTC. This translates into CASSGSTETKGTGFYGYTF.

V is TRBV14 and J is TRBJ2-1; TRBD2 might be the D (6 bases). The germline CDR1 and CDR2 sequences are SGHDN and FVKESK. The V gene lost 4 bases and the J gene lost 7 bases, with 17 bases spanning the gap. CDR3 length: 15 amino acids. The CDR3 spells CASSRTGLPRNEQFF. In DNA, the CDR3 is TGTGCCAGCAGCCGAACGGGACTCCCGAGGAATGAGCAGTTCTTC.

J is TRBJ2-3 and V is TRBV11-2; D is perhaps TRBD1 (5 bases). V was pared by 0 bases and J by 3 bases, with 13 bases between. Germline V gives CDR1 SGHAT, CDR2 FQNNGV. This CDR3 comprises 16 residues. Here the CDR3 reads CASSLDRSKGTDTQYF. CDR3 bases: TGTGCCAGCAGCTTAGATCGCTCAAAGGGGACAGATACGCAGTATTTT.

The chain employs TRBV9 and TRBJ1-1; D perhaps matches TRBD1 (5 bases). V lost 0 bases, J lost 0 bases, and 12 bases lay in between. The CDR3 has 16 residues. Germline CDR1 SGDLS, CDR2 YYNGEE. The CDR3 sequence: CASSVGDGLLNTEAFF. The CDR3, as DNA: TGTGCCAGCAGCGTAGGGGACGGCCTTTTGAACACTGAAGCTTTCTTT.

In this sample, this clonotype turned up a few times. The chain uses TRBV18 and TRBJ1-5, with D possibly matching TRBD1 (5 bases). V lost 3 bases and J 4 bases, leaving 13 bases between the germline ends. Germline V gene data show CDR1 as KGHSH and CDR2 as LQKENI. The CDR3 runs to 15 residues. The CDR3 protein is CASSPQGTRNQPQHF. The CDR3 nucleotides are TGTGCCAGCTCACCCCAGGGTACAAGAAATCAGCCCCAGCATTTT.

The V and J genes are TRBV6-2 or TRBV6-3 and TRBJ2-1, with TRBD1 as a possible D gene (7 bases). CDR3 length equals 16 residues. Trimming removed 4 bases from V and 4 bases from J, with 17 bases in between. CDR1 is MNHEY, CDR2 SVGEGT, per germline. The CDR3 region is CASSSPSGGSYNEQFF. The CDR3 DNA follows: TGTGCCAGCAGTTCCCCCTCAGGGGGGTCATACAATGAGCAGTTCTTC.

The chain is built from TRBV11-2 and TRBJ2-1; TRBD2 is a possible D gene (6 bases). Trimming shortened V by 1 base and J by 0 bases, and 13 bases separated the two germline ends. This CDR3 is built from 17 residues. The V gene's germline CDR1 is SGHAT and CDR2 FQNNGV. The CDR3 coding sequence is TGTGCCAGCAGCTTAGGATGGCGGGGAAGCTCCTACAATGAGCAGTTCTTC. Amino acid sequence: CASSLGWRGSSYNEQFF.

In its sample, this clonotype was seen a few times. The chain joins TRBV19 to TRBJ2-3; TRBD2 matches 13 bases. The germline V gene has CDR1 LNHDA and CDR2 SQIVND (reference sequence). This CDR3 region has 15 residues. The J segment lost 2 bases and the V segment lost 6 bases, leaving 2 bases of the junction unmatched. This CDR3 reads CASSGLAGDTDTQYF. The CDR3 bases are TGTGCCAGTAGCGGACTAGCGGGGGACACAGATACGCAGTATTTT.

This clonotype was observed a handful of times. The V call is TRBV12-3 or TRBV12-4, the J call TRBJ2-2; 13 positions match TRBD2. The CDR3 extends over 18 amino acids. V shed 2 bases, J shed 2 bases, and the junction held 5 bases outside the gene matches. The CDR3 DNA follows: TGTGCCAGCAGTTTAAGGACTAGCGGGAGATTAAACACCGGGGAGCTGTTTTTT. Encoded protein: CASSLRTSGRLNTGELFF.

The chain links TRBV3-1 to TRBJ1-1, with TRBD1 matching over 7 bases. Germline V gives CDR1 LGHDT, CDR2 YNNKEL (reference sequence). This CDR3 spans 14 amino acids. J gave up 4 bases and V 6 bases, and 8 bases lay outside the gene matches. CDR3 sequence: CASRNGQVSTEAFF. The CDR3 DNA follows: TGTGCCAGCAGAAACGGACAGGTGAGCACTGAAGCTTTCTTT.

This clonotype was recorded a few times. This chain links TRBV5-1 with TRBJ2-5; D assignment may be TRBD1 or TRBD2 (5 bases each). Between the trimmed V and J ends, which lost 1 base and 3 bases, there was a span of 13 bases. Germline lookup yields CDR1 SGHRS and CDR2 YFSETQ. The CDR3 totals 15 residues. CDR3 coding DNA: TGCGCCAGCAGCTTGTGGGACCCCGTAGAAGAGACCCAGTACTTC. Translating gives CASSLWDPVEETQYF. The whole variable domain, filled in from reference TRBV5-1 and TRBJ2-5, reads KAGVTQTPRYLIKTRGQQVTLSCSPISGHRSVSWYQQTPGQGLQFLFEYFSETQRNKGNFPGRFSGRQFSNSRSEMNVSTLELGDSALYLCASSLWDPVEETQYFGPGTRLLVL.

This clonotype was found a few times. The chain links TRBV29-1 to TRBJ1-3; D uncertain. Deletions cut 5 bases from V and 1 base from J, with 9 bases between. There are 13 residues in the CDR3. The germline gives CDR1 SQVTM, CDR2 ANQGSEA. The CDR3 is CSVPSESGNTIYF. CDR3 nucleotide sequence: TGCAGCGTTCCGTCGGAATCTGGAAACACCATATATTTT.

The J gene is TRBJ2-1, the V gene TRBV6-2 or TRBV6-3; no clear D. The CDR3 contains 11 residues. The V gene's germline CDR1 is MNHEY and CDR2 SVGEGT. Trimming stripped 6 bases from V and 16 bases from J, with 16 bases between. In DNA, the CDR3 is TGTGCCAGCAGCACGTCGGACCTAGTATTCTTC. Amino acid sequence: CASSTSDLVFF.

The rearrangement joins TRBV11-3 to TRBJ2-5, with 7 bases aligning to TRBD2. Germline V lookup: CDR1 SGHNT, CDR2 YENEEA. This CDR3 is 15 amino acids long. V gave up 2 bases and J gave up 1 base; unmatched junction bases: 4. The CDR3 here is CASSLSGTTQETQYF. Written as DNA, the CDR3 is TGTGCCAGCAGCTTAAGCGGGACGACCCAAGAGACCCAGTACTTC.

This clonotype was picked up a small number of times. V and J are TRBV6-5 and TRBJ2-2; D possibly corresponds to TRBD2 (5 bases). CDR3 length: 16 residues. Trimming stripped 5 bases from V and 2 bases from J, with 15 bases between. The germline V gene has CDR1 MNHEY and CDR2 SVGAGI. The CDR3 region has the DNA TGTGCCAGCAGTCTGATGGGCGGGCCCAACACCGGGGAGCTGTTTTTT. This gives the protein CASSLMGGPNTGELFF.

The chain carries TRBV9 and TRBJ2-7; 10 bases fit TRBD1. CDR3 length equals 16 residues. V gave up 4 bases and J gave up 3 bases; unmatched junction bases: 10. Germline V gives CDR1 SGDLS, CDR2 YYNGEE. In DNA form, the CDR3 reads TGTGCCAGCAGCCCCGGATCCGGGACAGGGGACTACGAGCAGTACTTC. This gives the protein CASSPGSGTGDYEQYF. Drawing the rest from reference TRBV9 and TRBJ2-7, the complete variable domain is DSGVTQTPKHLITATGQRVTLRCSPRSGDLSVYWYQQSLDQGLQFLIQYYNGEERAKGNILERFSAQQFPDLHSELNLSSLELGDSALYFCASSPGSGTGDYEQYFGPGTRLTVT.

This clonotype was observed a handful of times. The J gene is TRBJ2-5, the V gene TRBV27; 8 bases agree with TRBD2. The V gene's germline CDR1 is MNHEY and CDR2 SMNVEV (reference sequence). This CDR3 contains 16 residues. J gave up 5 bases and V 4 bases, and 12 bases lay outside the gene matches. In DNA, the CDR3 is TGTGCCAGCAGTTCAAGTATCGGCGGGGGGAAGGAGACCCAGTACTTC. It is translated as CASSSSIGGGKETQYF.

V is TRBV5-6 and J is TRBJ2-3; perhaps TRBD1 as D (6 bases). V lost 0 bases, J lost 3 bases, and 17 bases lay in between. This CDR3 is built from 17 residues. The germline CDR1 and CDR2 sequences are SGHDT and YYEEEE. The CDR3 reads CASSLVEGVVGTDTQYF. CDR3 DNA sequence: TGTGCCAGCAGCTTGGTCGAGGGGGTCGTCGGAACAGATACGCAGTATTTT.

CDR3 in amino acids: CASSLLAGASDTQYF. The CDR3 DNA reads TGTGCCAGCAGCTTGCTAGCGGGAGCGTCAGATACGCAGTATTTT. This sequence joins TRBV7-9 and TRBJ2-3, with TRBD2 identical over 10 bases. Germline-derived CDR1 and CDR2 are SEHNR and FQNEAQ (reference sequence). V shed 3 bases and J 4 bases; nucleotides not matched to a gene: 4. The CDR3 runs 15 residues.

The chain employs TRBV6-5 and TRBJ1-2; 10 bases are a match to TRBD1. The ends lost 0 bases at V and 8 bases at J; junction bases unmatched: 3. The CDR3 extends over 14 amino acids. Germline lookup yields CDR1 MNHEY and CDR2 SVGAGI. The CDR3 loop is CASSYSTGGGGYTF. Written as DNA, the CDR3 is TGTGCCAGCAGTTACTCGACAGGGGGCGGAGGCTACACCTTC.

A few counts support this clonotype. The CDR3 sequence: CSAGTGLNEQYF. The CDR3 nucleotides read TGCAGTGCTGGAACGGGGCTAAACGAGCAGTACTTC. This sequence joins TRBV20-1 and TRBJ2-7; D may be TRBD1 or TRBD2 (5 bases each). CDR1 DFQATT and CDR2 SNEGSKA come from the germline V gene (reference sequence). The CDR3 consists of 12 residues. Trimming shortened V by 5 bases and J by 5 bases, and 13 bases separated the two germline ends.

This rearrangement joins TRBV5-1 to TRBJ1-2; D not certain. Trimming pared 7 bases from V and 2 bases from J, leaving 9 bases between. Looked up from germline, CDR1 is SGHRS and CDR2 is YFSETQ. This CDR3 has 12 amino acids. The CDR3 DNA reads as TGCGCCAGCGGAAACGAGAACTATGGCTACACCTTC. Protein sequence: CASGNENYGYTF.

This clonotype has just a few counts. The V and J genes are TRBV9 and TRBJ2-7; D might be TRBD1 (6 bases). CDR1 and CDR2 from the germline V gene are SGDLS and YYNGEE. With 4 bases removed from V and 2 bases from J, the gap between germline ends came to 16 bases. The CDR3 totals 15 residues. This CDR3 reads CASSLLGGATYEQYF. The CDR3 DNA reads TGTGCCAGCAGCCTATTAGGGGGAGCGACCTACGAGCAGTACTTC.

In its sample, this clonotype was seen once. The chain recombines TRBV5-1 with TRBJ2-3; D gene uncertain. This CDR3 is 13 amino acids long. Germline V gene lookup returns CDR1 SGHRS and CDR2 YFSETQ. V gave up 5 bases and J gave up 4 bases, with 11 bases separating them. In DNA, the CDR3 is TGCGCCAGCAGGGACGCGGCACCAGATACGCAGTATTTT. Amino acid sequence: CASRDAAPDTQYF.